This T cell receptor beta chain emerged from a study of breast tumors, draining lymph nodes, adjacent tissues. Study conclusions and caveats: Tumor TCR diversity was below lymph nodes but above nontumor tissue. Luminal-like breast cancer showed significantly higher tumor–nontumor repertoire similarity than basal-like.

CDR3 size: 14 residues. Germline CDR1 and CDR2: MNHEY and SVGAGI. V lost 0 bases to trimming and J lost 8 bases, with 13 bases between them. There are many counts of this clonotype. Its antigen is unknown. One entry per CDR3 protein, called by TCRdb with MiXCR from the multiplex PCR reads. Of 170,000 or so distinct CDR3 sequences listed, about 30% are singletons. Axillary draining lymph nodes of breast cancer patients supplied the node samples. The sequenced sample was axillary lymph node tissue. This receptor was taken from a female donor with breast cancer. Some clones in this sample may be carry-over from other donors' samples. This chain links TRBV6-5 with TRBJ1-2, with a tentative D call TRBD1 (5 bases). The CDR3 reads CASSYSVMGQGYTF. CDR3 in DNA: TGTGCCAGCAGTTACTCGGTCATGGGGCAAGGCTACACCTTC.